This T cell receptor beta chain was observed in a study of CD4 and CD8 cells across lung adenocarcinoma regions. The V and J ends lost 4 bases and 6 bases, in that order; junction bases with no gene match: 8. Germline CDR1 is SGHVS and CDR2 is FNYEAQ. The CDR3 runs 15 residues. The patients had localized lung adenocarcinoma, a non-small cell subtype. Via MiXCR, TCRdb re-called the PCR reads, giving one row per CDR3 protein. The profile shows 3,500 or so distinct CDR3 sequences, approximately 53% of them singletons. Specimen: CD4+ T cells from the center of a lung tumor. J is TRBJ2-3 and V is TRBV7-6, with 9 bases lining up with TRBD1. This TCR derives from a female donor with lung adenocarcinoma. The CD4 and CD8 labels of this study may be unreliable. The CDR3 protein is CASSSSGTGWDTQYF. CDR3 DNA sequence: TGTGCCAGCAGCTCCTCCGGGACAGGGTGGGATACGCAGTATTTT.